The T cell receptor beta chain described here comes from a study of T cells in Graves' hyperthyroidism and ophthalmopathy. Looked up from germline, CDR1 is SGHAT and CDR2 is FQDESV (reference sequence). With V trimmed by 7 bases and J by 0 bases, 10 bases remained unmatched. The CDR3 length is 17 residues. What was amplified from RNA transcripts were TCR beta CDR3 regions. A first-round RT-PCR of the TCR CDR3 used the HTBI primer set. TCRdb called the multiplex PCR reads again in MiXCR, with one record for every CDR3 protein. The repertoire has some 350,000 distinct CDR3 sequences, about a fifth of them found once; the top ten carry about 3.7%.

J is TRBJ2-2 and V is TRBV11-1; TRBD1 matches 8 bases. The origin of this receptor is a young woman with Graves' hyperthyroidism. Sequences were obtained from blood. CDR3 region: CASNTPKDRANTGELFF. CDR3 in DNA: TGTGCCAGCAACACACCTAAGGACAGGGCGAACACCGGGGAGCTGTTTTTT. The full variable domain, rest sourced from reference TRBV11-1 and TRBJ2-2, is EAEVAQSPRYKITEKSQAVAFWCDPISGHATLYWYRQILGQGPELLVQFQDESVVDDSQLPKDRFSAERLKGVDSTLKIQPAELGDSAMYLCASNTPKDRANTGELFFGEGSRLTVL.